This T cell receptor (beta chain) was recovered during a study of vaccination and CD4 T cells after COVID-19. Across the study: At a median about 99 days (range 35 to 161) after diagnosis, post-COVID samples were drawn. Treatment of control cultures consisted of a CEFX pool, an HIV-1 Nef pool, or no peptide.

Cultured CD4+ T cells had their DNA profiled by the Oncomine TCR Beta short-read assay. Via MiXCR, TCRdb re-called the PCR reads, giving one row per CDR3 protein. The table has 15,000 to 20,000 distinct CDR3 sequences, roughly 54% seen once. Indicated treatment: approximately 11-day PBMC culture with coronavirus spike peptide pools or control peptides (ViraFEST assay). The CDR3 consists of 13 residues. J gave up 7 bases and V 5 bases, and 6 bases lay outside the gene matches. Per germline, CDR1 SGHAT and CDR2 FQNNGV. Regarding this clonotype: Its specificity is unknown.

The specimen sequenced was CD4+ T cells from blood, cultured in vitro. This clonotype was obtained from a human donor who had recovered from COVID-19. V is TRBV11-2 and J is TRBJ1-2, with 8 positions matching TRBD1. The chain's CDR3 is CASSAQGAGGYTF. Written as DNA, the CDR3 is TGTGCCAGCAGCGCCCAGGGGGCCGGTGGCTACACCTTC.